This T cell receptor beta chain was sequenced in a study of blood T cell repertoires in COVID-19. Study-level information: Sites in the United States, Italy and Spain provided acute and convalescent COVID-19 samples. T cells, B-cell-depleted T cells, or PBMCs provided the cDNA or gDNA that served as material.

The authors' processing: Amplification of reference gene primers was used by the study to estimate nucleated cell counts. Sequencing used immunoSEQ multiplex PCR; TCRdb keeps in-frame clones, though not all of them. The DNA gave D and trimming, while V, J and clone size come from that table. Of fewer than 350,000 clones listed, approximately 87% are singletons. This clone was observed once. The germline V and J ends were trimmed by 7 bases and 1 base, with 16 bases remaining between them. In germline, CDR1 is ENHRY, CDR2 SYGVKD. This CDR3 contains 15 residues. The J gene is TRBJ1-1, the V gene TRBV10-3; no reliable D call. Material for sequencing was peripheral blood. The receptor was isolated from a woman between 45 and 65 years old who had recovered from COVID-19. Written as DNA, the CDR3 is TGTGCCATCACTCCCTCTCACAGTCCGAACACTGAAGCTTTCTTT. This translates into CAITPSHSPNTEAFF.